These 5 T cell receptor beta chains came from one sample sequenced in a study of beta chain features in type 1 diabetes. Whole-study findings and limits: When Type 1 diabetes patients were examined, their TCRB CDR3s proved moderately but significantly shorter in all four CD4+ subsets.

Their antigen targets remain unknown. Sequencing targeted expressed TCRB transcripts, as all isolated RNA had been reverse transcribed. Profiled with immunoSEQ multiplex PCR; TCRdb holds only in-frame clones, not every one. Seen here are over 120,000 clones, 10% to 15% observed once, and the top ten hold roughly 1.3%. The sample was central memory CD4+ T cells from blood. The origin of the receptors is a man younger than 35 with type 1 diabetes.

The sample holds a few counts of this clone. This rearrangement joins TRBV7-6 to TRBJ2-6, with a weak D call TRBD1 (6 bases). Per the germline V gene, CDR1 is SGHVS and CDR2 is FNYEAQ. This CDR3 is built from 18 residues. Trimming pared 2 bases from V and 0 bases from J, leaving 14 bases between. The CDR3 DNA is TGTGCCAGCAGCTTACAGGGGTTAACTAGCTCTGGGGCCAACGTCCTGACTTTC. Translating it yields CASSLQGLTSSGANVLTF.

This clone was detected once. This CDR3 reads CASSSPTDQETQYF. CDR3 coding DNA: TGCGCCAGCAGCTCACCGACAGACCAAGAGACCCAGTACTTC. The rearrangement links TRBV5-1 to TRBJ2-5; TRBD1 might be the D (5 bases). The CDR3 is 14 residues long. Between the trimmed V and J ends, which lost 3 bases and 0 bases, there was a span of 9 bases. Germline V gene data show CDR1 as SGHRS and CDR2 as YFSETQ.

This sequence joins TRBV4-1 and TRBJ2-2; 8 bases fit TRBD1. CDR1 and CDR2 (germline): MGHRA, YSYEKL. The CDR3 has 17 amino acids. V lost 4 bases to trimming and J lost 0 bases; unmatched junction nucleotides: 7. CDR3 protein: CASSPQGAGANTGELFF. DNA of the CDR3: TGCGCCAGCAGCCCGCAGGGGGCCGGTGCGAACACCGGGGAGCTGTTTTTT.

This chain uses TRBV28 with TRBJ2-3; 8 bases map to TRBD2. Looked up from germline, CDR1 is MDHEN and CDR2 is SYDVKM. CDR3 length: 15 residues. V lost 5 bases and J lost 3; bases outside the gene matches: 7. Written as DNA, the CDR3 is TGTGCCAGCAGTCCCCCAGCGGGGGTAACAGATACGCAGTATTTT. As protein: CASSPPAGVTDTQYF. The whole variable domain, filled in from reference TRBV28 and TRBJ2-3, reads DVKVTQSSRYLVKRTGEKVFLECVQDMDHENMFWYRQDPGLGLRLIYFSYDVKMKEKGDIPEGYSVSREKKERFSLILESASTNQTSMYLCASSPPAGVTDTQYFGPGTRLTVL.

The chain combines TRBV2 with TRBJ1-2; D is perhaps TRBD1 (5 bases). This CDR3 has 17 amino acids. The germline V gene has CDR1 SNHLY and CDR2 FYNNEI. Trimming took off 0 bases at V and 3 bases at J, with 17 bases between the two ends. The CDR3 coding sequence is TGTGCCAGCAGTGAAGCGCGTACAGCAGGGATCGACTATGGCTACACCTTC. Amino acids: CASSEARTAGIDYGYTF.